This record covers a single T cell receptor (beta chain). This CDR3 spans 16 amino acids. With V trimmed by 1 base and J by 5 bases, 10 bases remained unmatched. Germline CDR1 SEHNR, CDR2 FQNEAQ (reference sequence). The source material, RNA transcripts, was used to amplify TCR beta CDR3 regions. An initial round of RT-PCR targeting the TCR CDR3 relied on the HTBI primer set. TCRdb fed the multiplex PCR reads into MiXCR, producing one record per CDR3 protein. The sample carries approximately 370,000 distinct CDR3 sequences, about a sixth recorded once. The entry originates in a study of T cells in Graves' hyperthyroidism and ophthalmopathy.

This receptor was obtained from a woman under 40 with Graves' hyperthyroidism that later progressed to Graves' ophthalmopathy. Material for sequencing was blood. This rearrangement joins TRBV7-9 to TRBJ2-5; TRBD2 aligns across 7 bases. CDR3 sequence: CASSLVGLAGTETQYF. CDR3 coding DNA: TGTGCCAGCAGCTTAGTCGGGTTAGCGGGTACCGAGACCCAGTACTTC.